This TCR beta chain emerged from a study of human T cells and chemical hapten exposure (dated by TCRdb to the early 2020s). With respect to the entire study: For sensitization, 2% DPC in acetone was applied to a 2 cm by 2 cm area of upper inner arm skin. Libraries were pooled for sequencing, and per-sample TCR yields varied mainly because of small differences in library volumes within the pool. Patient blood was sampled pre-sensitization (week 0) and at 2, 6 and about 24 weeks after DPC sensitization. Peripheral blood TCR repertoire changes were tracked in vivo in alopecia patients during primary and secondary sensitization to the hapten diphenylcyclopropenone (DPC). The patient cohort, mostly female, included alopecia areata with under or over 50% scalp involvement, alopecia totalis and alopecia universalis. Blood for TCR sequencing was provided by twenty-nine alopecia patients at one to four time points (pre-sensitization, 2, 6 and 24 weeks). Throughout the study period of about 25 weeks, patients also received therapeutic DPC doses to the scalp every week. Patch testing was performed on the upper back with Finn chambers containing 0.01% DPC, and the patch tests were scored after 6 days according to International Contact Dermatitis Research Group standards. Paper-wide results and their limitations: Because every patient had alopecia, a presumed autoimmune disease, the patients' immune response might differ from that of healthy individuals. Compared with pre-sensitization or healthy control sets, expanded TCRs formed significantly more large CDR3 similarity clusters, which is consistent with antigen-driven responses. Repeated subsampling changed both the strength of the expansion versus patch-test correlation and the threshold at which the correlation became significant. DPC sensitization did not change the number of TCRs with a frequency above 1 in 1000, and there was no evidence of changes in global repertoire structure. A positive correlation was found between the number of PT1 expanded TCRs and patch test score, with significance reached at thresholds 8, 16 and 32 but not 4.

The sample's time point label, in plain terms: pre-sensitization, week 0. The treatment or condition label, as the study defines it: therapeutic diphenylcyclopropenone sensitization with weekly scalp DPC. At each patch-test visit, blood was drawn before the patch test was applied. To be eligible, patients had to be aged 18 to 70, diagnosed with alopecia and judged suitable for DPC therapy, while pregnant patients were excluded. Total RNA was extracted from unfractionated whole blood that had been collected in Tempus Blood RNA tubes. Concerning this clonotype: It has no known antigen specificity. No base quality values were provided; no much bigger clone lies one nucleotide off.

The method was RACE. Sequencing instrument: NextSeq 500. During library preparation, unique molecular identifiers were attached to individual cDNA molecules so that TCRs could be counted in a quantitative, reproducible way. From each blood RNA sample, both TCR alpha and TCR beta chains were sequenced. The original methods were these. Samples had a median of 95,638 TCRs, with a range from roughly 20,000 to 690,600. V, J and CDR3 annotation of the TCR reads was performed with the Decombinator software suite. For PS versus PT1 abundance plots, all samples were subsampled to the same number of TCRs (28,000). Expanded TCRs were defined as absent before sensitization and observed at least eight times at the 2-week time point. TCRdb trimmed public reads at Q25 via fastp, called clones via MiXCR and kept in-frame beta chains. Each entry is one CDR3 protein sequence, shown with its most common DNA and genes. These V and J calls are TCRdb output, not the study's own analysis. In all, the sample holds around 120,000 distinct CDR3 sequences, and roughly 14% of those were seen once. The leading ten clones occupy around 3% of the sample.

Compared with germline, V lacks 0 bases and J lacks 5 bases; bases without a gene match: 3. The germline V gene gives CDR1 as LGHNA and CDR2 as YSLEER. The CDR3 spans 16 residues, from the cysteine through the phenylalanine. Only the CDR3 DNA stays, 48 bases, in frame from base 1. The TCR comes from a woman younger than 30 with alopecia areata. Some clones in this sample may be carry-over from other donors' samples. Sample: whole blood, taken in connection with sensitization to the hapten diphenylcyclopropenone (DPC). The chain was built from TRBV4-3 and TRBJ2-3, and 12 bases in between align with TRBD2. The CDR3 region has the sequence CASSQDLAGGQDTQYF. The base sequence is TGCGCCAGCAGCCAAGATCTAGCGGGGGGGCAAGATACGCAGTATTTT.